This T cell receptor beta chain appears in the sequencing data of a study of response to subunit inactivated influenza vaccine. Points from the study as a whole: The authors put forward the suggestion that each seasonal influenza vaccination may bring in only a limited number of new T cells.

This clonotype was seen more than once but under ten times. As yet, its antigen is unknown. The CDR3 runs 16 residues. Germline CDR1 is SGHTA and CDR2 is FQGNSA. Trimming removed 1 base at V and 0 bases at J, with 10 bases between. TCRdb re-called the RT-PCR reads through MiXCR, storing one row per CDR3 protein. The sample lists about 500,000 distinct CDR3 sequences, 16% seen once, with less than 4% in the top ten. The origin of this receptor is a man between 50 and 75 years old who received an inactivated influenza vaccine. The specimen was CD4+ T cells sorted from PBMCs, collected around 25 months after vaccination. The rearrangement joins TRBV7-2 to TRBJ1-5; D is undetermined. The CDR3, as DNA: TGTGCCAGCAGCTTAGGTTCACGGAGTAGCAATCAGCCCCAGCATTTT. This sequence encodes CASSLGSRSSNQPQHF.